This T cell receptor beta chain appears in the sequencing data of a study of a mutant IDH1 vaccine in newly diagnosed glioma. Study as a whole: Treatment recipients were approximately 60% male and about 40% female, and their mean age was roughly 44 years.

As for time point: week 5, during vaccination. It was 300 ug of mutant IDH1 20-mer peptide that made up each vaccine dose, given with topical imiquimod. Repertoires were generated with immunoSEQ multiplex PCR, while TCRdb's copy carries only in-frame clones and drops some. Of about 58,000 clones in the sample, under 90% were seen once. This clone was observed a single time. Its target is not known. This CDR3 region has 13 residues. The V gene's germline CDR1 is SGHTA and CDR2 FQGNSA. The V end was cut by 2 bases, the J end by 4 bases, with 8 bases between. The clonotype comes from a woman in her fifties or sixties with glioma. The chain uses TRBV7-2 and TRBJ1-1, with D perhaps matching TRBD1 (6 bases). The sequencing here drew on PBMCs, taken from a glioma patient whose treatment included an IDH1 peptide vaccine. CDR3 amino acids: CASSLRGATEAFF. The DNA for the CDR3 is TGTGCCAGCAGCTTAAGGGGGGCCACTGAAGCTTTCTTT.